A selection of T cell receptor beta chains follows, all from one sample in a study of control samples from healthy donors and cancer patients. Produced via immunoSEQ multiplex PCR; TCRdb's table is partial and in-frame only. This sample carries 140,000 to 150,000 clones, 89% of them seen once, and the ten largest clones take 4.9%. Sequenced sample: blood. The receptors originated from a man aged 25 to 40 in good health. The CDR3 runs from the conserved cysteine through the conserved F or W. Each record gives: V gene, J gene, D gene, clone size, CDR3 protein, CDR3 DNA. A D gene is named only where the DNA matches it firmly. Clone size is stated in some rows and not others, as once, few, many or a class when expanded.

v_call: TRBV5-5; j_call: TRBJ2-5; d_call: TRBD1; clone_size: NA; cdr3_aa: CASSKRTGGGQETQYF; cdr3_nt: TGTGCCAGCAGCAAGAGGACAGGGGGCGGGCAAGAGACCCAGTACTTC
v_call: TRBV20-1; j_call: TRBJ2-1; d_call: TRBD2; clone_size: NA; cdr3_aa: CSASRDYSYNEQFF; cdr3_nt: TGCAGTGCTAGTAGGGACTACTCCTACAATGAGCAGTTCTTC
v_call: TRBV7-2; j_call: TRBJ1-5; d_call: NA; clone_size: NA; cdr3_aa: CASSLWGGADQPQHF; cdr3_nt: TGTGCCAGCAGCCTGTGGGGCGGGGCAGATCAGCCCCAGCATTTT
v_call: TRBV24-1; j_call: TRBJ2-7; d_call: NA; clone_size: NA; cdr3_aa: CATSNFGEYEQYF; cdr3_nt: TGTGCCACCAGTAATTTCGGGGAATACGAGCAGTACTTC
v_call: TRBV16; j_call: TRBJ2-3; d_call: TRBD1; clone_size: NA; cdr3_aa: CASSQEGTGSDTQYF; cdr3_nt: TGTGCCAGCAGCCAAGAAGGGACAGGGTCAGATACGCAGTATTTT
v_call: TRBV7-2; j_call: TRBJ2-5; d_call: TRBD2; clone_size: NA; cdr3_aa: CASSWLGGGSTQYF; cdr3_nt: TGTGCCAGCAGCTGGCTTGGCGGGGGGTCGACCCAGTACTTC
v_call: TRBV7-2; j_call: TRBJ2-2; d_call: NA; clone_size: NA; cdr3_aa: CASSLDNMNTGELFF; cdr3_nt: TGTGCCAGCAGCTTAGACAACATGAACACCGGGGAGCTGTTTTTT
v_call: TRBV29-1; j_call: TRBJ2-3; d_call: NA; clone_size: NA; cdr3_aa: CSAIKGTDTQYF; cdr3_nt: TGCAGCGCGATCAAGGGCACAGATACGCAGTATTTT
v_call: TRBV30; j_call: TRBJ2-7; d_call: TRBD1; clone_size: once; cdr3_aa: CAWGPIGQGSAYEQYF; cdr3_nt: TGTGCCTGGGGACCGATAGGACAGGGAAGTGCCTACGAGCAGTACTTC
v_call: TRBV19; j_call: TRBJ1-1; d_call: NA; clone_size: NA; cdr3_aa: CASSIGLMNTEAFF; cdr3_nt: TGTGCCAGTAGTATAGGACTAATGAACACTGAAGCTTTCTTT
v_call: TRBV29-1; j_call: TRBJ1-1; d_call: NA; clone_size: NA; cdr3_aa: CSVEKGVGAFF; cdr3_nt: TGCAGCGTTGAAAAAGGGGTCGGAGCTTTCTTT
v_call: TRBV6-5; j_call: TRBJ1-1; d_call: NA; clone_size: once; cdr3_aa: CASSLRGLRATEAFF; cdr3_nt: TGTGCCAGCAGTTTACGGGGCCTCAGGGCGACTGAAGCTTTCTTT
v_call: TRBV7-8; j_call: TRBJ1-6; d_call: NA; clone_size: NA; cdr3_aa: CASSGYRENSPLHF; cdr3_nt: TGTGCCAGCAGCGGATACAGGGAGAATTCACCCCTCCACTTT
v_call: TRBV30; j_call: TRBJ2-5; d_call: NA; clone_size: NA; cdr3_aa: CAWSVLQTYYQETQYF; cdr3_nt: TGTGCCTGGAGTGTACTTCAAACCTATTACCAAGAGACCCAGTACTTC
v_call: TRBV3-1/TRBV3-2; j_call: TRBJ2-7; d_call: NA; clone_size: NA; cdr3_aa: CASTPGQTYEQYF; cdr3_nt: TGTGCCAGCACCCCCGGACAGACCTACGAGCAGTACTTC
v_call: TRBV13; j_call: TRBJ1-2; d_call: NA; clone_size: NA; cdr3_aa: CASSAQGNYGYTF; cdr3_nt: TGCGCCAGCAGCGCACAGGGTAACTATGGCTACACCTTC
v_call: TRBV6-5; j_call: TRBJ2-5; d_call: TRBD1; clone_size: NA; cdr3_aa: CASSIIGTEETQYF; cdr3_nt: TGTGCCAGCAGCATCATAGGGACAGAAGAGACCCAGTACTTC
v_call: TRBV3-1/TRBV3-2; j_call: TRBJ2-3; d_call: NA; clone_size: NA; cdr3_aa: CASSQDQNTQYF; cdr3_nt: TGTGCCAGCAGCCAAGACCAAAATACGCAGTATTTT
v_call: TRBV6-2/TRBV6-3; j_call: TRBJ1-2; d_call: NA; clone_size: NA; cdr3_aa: CASSYLGRFYGYTF; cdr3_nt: TGTGCCAGCAGTTACCTGGGGAGATTTTATGGCTACACCTTC
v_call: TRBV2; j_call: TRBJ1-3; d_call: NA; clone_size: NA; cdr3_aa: CASTEQTSGNTIYF; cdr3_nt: TGTGCCAGCACCGAACAGACCTCTGGAAACACCATATATTTT
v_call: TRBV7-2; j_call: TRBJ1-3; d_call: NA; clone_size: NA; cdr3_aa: CASSLAAGNTIYF; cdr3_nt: TGTGCCAGCAGCTTGGCAGCCGGAAACACCATATATTTT
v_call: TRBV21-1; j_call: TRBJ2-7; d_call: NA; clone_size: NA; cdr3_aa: CASSQSGGAEQYF; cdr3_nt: TGTGCCAGCAGCCAGAGCGGGGGGGCTGAGCAGTACTTC
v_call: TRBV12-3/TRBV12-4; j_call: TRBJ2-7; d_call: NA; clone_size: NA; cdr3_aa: CASSGGTSYEQYF; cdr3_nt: TGTGCCAGCAGTGGCGGGACTTCTTACGAGCAGTACTTC
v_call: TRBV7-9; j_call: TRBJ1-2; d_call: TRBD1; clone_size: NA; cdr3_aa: CASSFGTGEDTF; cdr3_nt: TGTGCCAGCAGCTTTGGGACAGGGGAGGACACCTTC
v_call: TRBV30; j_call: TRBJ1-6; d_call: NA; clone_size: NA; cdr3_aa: CAWSVGSLATPLHF; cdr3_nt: TGTGCCTGGAGTGTAGGTTCCCTTGCGACACCCCTCCACTTT
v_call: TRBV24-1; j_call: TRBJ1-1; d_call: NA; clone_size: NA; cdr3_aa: CATSAGTEAFF; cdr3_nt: TGTGCCACCAGCGCGGGGACTGAAGCTTTCTTT
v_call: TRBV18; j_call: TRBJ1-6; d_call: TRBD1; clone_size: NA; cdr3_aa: CASSPEGQGFGSPLHF; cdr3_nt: TGTGCCAGCTCACCCGAGGGACAGGGGTTTGGGTCACCCCTCCACTTT
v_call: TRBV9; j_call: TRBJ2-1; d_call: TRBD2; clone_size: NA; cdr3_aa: CASSVAGGDNEQFF; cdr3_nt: TGTGCCAGCAGCGTAGCGGGAGGGGACAATGAGCAGTTCTTC
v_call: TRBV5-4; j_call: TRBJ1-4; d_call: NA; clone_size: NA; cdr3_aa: CASSLLGEREEKLFF; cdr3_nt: TGTGCCAGCAGCTTGTTGGGGGAGAGGGAAGAAAAACTGTTTTTT
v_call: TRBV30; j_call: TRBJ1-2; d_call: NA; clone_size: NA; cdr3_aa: CAWSGTDNYGYTF; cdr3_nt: TGTGCCTGGAGTGGAACCGACAACTATGGCTACACCTTC
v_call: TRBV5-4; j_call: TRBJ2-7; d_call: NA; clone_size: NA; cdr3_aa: CASSVGPDRYEQYF; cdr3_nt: TGTGCCAGCAGCGTAGGGCCCGACCGCTACGAGCAGTACTTC
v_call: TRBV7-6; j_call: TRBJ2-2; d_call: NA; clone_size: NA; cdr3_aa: CASSFHRPFANTGELFF; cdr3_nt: TGTGCCAGCAGCTTTCATCGGCCGTTCGCGAACACCGGGGAGCTGTTTTTT
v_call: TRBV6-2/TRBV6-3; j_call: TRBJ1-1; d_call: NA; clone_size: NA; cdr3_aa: CASSYSGVDEAFF; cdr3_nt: TGTGCCAGCAGTTACTCAGGGGTTGATGAAGCTTTCTTT